The clone carrying this T cell receptor (beta chain) was seen many times. Antigen specificity is unknown. RNA transcripts provided the source from which TCR beta CDR3 regions were amplified. HTBI primers drove first-round RT-PCR of the TCR CDR3. TCRdb reprocessed the multiplex PCR reads with MiXCR, giving one entry per CDR3 protein. The table has about 840,000 distinct CDR3 sequences, over 35% seen once. When ophthalmopathy did not progress within 18 months, Graves' hyperthyroidism was considered stable. Patients aged 18 to 65 had newly diagnosed hyperthyroidism of under 2 months' duration. Lactation, pregnancy, other autoimmune disease or uncontrolled infection excluded patients. This CDR3 has 14 amino acids. Per the germline V gene, CDR1 is SGHRS and CDR2 is YFSETQ. The V and J ends lost 2 bases and 4 bases, in that order; junction bases with no gene match: 3. The sample belongs to a study of T cells in Graves' hyperthyroidism and ophthalmopathy. Study findings and constraints: Ophthalmopathy was identified by the model a median about 6.8 months ahead of onset.

This sequence originates from a man aged 18 to 29 with Graves' hyperthyroidism. Sequenced input: blood. The chain combines TRBV5-1 with TRBJ2-7; 10 nucleotides match TRBD1. The CDR3 bases are TGCGCCAGCAGCTTCGGGACAGGGGAATACGAGCAGTACTTC. Amino acids: CASSFGTGEYEQYF.